This TCR beta chain was found in a study of beta chain features in type 1 diabetes. In the study overall: The patients were much like the healthy donors in age, gender and cell yields.

General study results and limits: Moderate but significant shortening of TCRB CDR3s was recorded in all four CD4+ subsets from Type 1 diabetes patients. Relative to healthy donors, patients appeared to have naive, central memory and Treg TCRB repertoires that were more similar. Possibly, sequencing cDNA over-represented cells that had high TCR expression levels.

A remark on this clone: Its antigen is not identified.

Isolation of CD4+ naive, central memory, regulatory and stem cell-like memory cells was achieved by sorting via CD45RO/CCR7/CD25/CD127/CD95/CD27. Reverse transcribing all isolated RNA meant expressed TCRB transcripts were sequenced. TCRdb's copy holds only in-frame clones and misses some; the assay was immunoSEQ multiplex PCR. The repertoire includes about 160,000 clones, 6.5% to 10% of them detected once, and approximately 0.54% sits in the top ten. Sequencing input: central memory CD4+ T cells from blood. The clonotype originates from a woman under 30 with type 1 diabetes.

The DNA for the CDR3 is TGTGCCAGCAGCTCAAACACAGGGGACCTCCAAGAGACCCAGTACTTC. As protein: CASSSNTGDLQETQYF. The chain joins TRBV4-2 to TRBJ2-5; TRBD1 matches 7 bases. The CDR3 runs 16 residues. CDR1 is LGHNA and CDR2 is YNFKEQ in the germline V gene. Losses at the gene ends were 5 bases for V and 1 base for J; bases not matched to a gene: 10.